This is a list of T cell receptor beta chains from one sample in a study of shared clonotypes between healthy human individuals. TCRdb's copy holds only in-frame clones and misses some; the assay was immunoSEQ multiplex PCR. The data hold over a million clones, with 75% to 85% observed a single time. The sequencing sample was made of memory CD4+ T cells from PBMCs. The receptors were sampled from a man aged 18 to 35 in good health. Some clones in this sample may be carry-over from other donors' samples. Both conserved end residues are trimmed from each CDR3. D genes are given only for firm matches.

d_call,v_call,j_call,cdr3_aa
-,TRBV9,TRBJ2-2,ASSVVGRVEAGELF
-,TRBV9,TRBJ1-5,ASSEGIGSNQPQH
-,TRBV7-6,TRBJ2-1,ASSLLSGDNEQF
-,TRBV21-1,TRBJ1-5,ARTQGSQPQH
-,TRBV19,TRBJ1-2,ASSIDPSYGYT
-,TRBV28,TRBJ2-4,ASSSGLRRVNIQY
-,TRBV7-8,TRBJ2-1,ASSLAFGWNEQF
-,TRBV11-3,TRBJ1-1,ASSLSSGNTEAF
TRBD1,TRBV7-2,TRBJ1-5,ASSRGTGEIGPAQH
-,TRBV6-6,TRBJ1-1,ASMNQGPTEAF
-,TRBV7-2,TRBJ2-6,ASSPGGPGANVLT
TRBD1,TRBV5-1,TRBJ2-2,ASSRGTGRAMIDTGELF
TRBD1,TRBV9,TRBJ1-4,ASSAGQDMDEKLF
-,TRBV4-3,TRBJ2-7,ASSQDFATYEQY
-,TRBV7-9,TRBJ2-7,ASSLEVLGRSDEQY
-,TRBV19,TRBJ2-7,ASTSKSSYEQY
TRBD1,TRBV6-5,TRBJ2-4,ASSTGTGKNIQY
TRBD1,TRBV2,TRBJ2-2,ASTLQGANTGELF
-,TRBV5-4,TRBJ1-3,ATQGGSGNTIY
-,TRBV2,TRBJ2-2,ASRPLAVRSGELF
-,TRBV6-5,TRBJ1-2,ASSYAGNGYT
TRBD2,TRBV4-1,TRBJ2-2,ASSQDAGGYNTGELF
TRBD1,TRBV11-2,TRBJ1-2,ASSLGTGGYGYT
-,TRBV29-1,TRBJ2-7,SVVADTASYEQY
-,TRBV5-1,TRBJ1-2,ASSHPANYGYT
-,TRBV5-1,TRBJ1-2,ASSASPGDGYT
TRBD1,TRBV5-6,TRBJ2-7,ASSLGQGAGKQY
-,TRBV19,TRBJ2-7,ASKQSTRSSEQY
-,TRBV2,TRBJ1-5,ASSVGGYSNQPQH
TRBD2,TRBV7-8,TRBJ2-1,ASSLGGSRDEQF
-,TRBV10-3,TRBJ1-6,AISEGQVGSPLH
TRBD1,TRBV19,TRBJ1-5,ASSLTSGTGGHQPQH
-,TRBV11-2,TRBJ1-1,ASSTGQWGTEAF
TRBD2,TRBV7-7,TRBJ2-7,ASSLAFGRGYEQY
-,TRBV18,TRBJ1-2,ASSGTSGGYT
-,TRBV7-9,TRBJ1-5,ASSLEGGRNQPQH
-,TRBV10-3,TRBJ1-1,AISESIGSTEAF
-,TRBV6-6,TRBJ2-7,ASSLSTNYKQY
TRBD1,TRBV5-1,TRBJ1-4,ASSSSGGNEKLF
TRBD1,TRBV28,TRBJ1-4,ASSLPRGLGEKLF
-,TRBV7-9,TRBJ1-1,ASSERMGNTEAF
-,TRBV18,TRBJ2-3,ASSSYPSTDTQY
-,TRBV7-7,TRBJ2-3,ASSLSLVLTDTQY
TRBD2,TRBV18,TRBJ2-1,ASSRRLAGRDEQF